One TCR beta chain is described in this entry. The germline V and J ends were trimmed by 2 bases and 4 bases, with 9 bases remaining between them. This CDR3 is built from 13 residues. CDR1 SGHRS and CDR2 YFSETQ come from the germline V gene. The data were obtained in a study of identical twins. Using its own MiXCR run on the 5' RACE reads, TCRdb lists one record per CDR3 protein. The repertoire includes 450,000 or so distinct CDR3 sequences, 12% to 15% of them detected once, and around 0.48% sits in the top ten. The data also belong to a second study, concerning yellow fever vaccine responses in identical twins.

The source is a young woman in good health. The sequenced sample was CD4+ T cells sorted from blood. The chain joins TRBV5-1 to TRBJ1-2; no reliable D call. CDR3: CASSLNRAYGYTF. In DNA, the CDR3 is TGCGCCAGCAGCTTAAATCGTGCCTATGGCTACACCTTC.